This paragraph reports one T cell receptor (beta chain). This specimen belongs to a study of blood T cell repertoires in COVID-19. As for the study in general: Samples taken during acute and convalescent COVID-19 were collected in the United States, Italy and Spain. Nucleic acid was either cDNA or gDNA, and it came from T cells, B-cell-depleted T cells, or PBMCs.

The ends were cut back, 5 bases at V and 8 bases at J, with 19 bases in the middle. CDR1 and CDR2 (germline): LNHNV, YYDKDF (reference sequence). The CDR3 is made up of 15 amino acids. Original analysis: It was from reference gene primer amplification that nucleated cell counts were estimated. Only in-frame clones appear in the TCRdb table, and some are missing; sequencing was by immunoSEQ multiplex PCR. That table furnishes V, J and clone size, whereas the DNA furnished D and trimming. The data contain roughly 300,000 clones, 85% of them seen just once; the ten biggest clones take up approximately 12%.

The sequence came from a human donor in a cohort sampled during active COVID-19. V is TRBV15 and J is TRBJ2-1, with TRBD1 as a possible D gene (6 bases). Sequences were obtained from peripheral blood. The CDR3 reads CATSLPGHALYEQFF. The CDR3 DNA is TGTGCCACCAGCTTACCGGGACACGCCTTATATGAGCAGTTCTTC.